Each of the 20 T cell receptor beta chains below was sequenced from the same sample in a study of cytomegalovirus exposure and HLA in healthy donors. Primers included in the PCR were 60 Vbeta and 13 Jbeta primers. Repertoires were generated with immunoSEQ multiplex PCR, while TCRdb's copy carries only in-frame clones and drops some. The sample comprises around 150,000 clones, 70% to 80% of which are singletons, and roughly 1.2% rests with the top ten. The specimen sequenced was PBMCs. The receptors come from a woman between 45 and 65 years old in good health and CMV-seronegative.

The chain combines TRBV2 with TRBJ2-5, with 8 bases matching TRBD1. CDR1 and CDR2 (germline): SNHLY, FYNNEI. V lost 6 bases to trimming and J lost 3 bases; unmatched junction nucleotides: 6. This CDR3 spans 14 amino acids. The DNA for the CDR3 is TGTGCCAGCAGCTATATGACAGGGGAAGAGACCCAGTACTTC. It is translated as CASSYMTGEETQYF.

This sequence joins TRBV5-1 and TRBJ1-2; 10 bases align to TRBD1. The trim removed 3 bases at V and 1 base at J, leaving 12 bases unmatched. The CDR3 has 18 residues. Germline V gene data show CDR1 as SGHRS and CDR2 as YFSETQ. The CDR3 loop reads CASSYPGTGEGVNYGYTF. The CDR3 DNA follows: TGCGCCAGCAGCTACCCCGGGACAGGGGAGGGGGTTAACTATGGCTACACCTTC.

This chain joins TRBV11-2 and TRBJ2-2; D unresolved. Per the germline V gene, CDR1 is SGHAT and CDR2 is FQNNGV. Trimming took 4 bases from V and 0 from J, leaving 9 bases between them. There are 15 residues in the CDR3. DNA for the CDR3: TGTGCCAGCAGCTGGAGCGACGCGAACACCGGGGAGCTGTTTTTT. Residues: CASSWSDANTGELFF.

This chain links TRBV10-3 with TRBJ2-1, with 10 bases lining up with TRBD2. Germline assignment: CDR1 ENHRY and CDR2 SYGVKD. The CDR3 runs to 16 residues. V lost 6 bases, J lost 1 base, and 6 bases stayed unmatched. CDR3 protein: CAIRDTSGISYNEQFF. CDR3 sequence (DNA): TGTGCCATCAGAGACACTAGCGGGATTTCCTACAATGAGCAGTTCTTC.

This clone was detected only once. This chain connects TRBV10-3 to TRBJ2-5; TRBD2 aligns across 13 bases. After removal of 6 bases from V and 1 base from J, the junction contained 2 bases not matched to a gene. CDR1 and CDR2 from the germline V gene are ENHRY and SYGVKD. The length of the CDR3 is 15 residues. CDR3 DNA: TGTGCCATCAGCAGGACTAGCGGGAGCCAAGAGACCCAGTACTTC. It codes for CAISRTSGSQETQYF.

This clone was recorded once. The chain employs TRBV19 and TRBJ2-1; a possible D gene is TRBD2 (6 bases). Germline assignment: CDR1 LNHDA and CDR2 SQIVND (reference sequence). The CDR3 has 16 amino acids. V lost 3 bases and J 2 bases, leaving 14 bases between the germline ends. As DNA, the CDR3 is TGTGCCAGTAGTATGGGCGGGACGAATGCCTACAATGAGCAGTTCTTC. It codes for CASSMGGTNAYNEQFF.

This clone appeared once. The V gene is TRBV5-1, the J gene TRBJ2-7; possible D gene TRBD1, 5 bases. This CDR3 is built from 13 residues. Trimming cost V 4 bases and J 4 bases, with 12 bases left between them. The V gene's germline CDR1 is SGHRS and CDR2 YFSETQ. CDR3 region: CASSPDSPYEQYF. CDR3 bases: TGCGCCAGCAGCCCCGACAGCCCGTACGAGCAGTACTTC.

The V gene is TRBV27, the J gene TRBJ1-5, with 9 bases matching TRBD1. Unmatched junction bases numbered 5, after V lost 3 bases and J lost 11 bases. From germline, CDR1 is MNHEY and CDR2 SMNVEV (reference sequence). The CDR3 has 13 residues. The CDR3 DNA sequence: TGTGCCAGCAGTTTTGACAGGGGGGGGTCCCAGCATTTT. Translated, it gives CASSFDRGGSQHF.

The chain employs TRBV4-3 and TRBJ2-5, with 7 bases fitting TRBD2. CDR3 length equals 15 residues. V shed 5 bases, J shed 0 bases, and the junction held 6 bases outside the gene matches. The germline gives CDR1 LGHNA, CDR2 YSLEER. The CDR3 region has the DNA TGCGCCAGCAGCTCACGGCGGGGGTACCAAGAGACCCAGTACTTC. It codes for CASSSRRGYQETQYF.

The V and J genes are TRBV18 and TRBJ2-5; TRBD2 matches at 10 bases. The better agreement between TRBJ2-7 and the DNA end casts doubt on the J call. The germline V gene encodes CDR1 KGHSH and CDR2 LQKENI. This CDR3 region has 14 residues. CDR3 sequence (DNA): TGTGCCAGCTCACCCGGACTAGCGGACTACGAGCAGTACTTC. Encoded protein: CASSPGLADYEQYF.

The gene calls are TRBV5-1 and TRBJ1-2; tentatively, D is TRBD1 (5 bases). Trimming pared 3 bases from V and 8 bases from J, leaving 17 bases between. This CDR3 spans 14 amino acids. Germline CDR1 and CDR2: SGHRS and YFSETQ. The CDR3 DNA reads TGCGCCAGCAGCTCCCCCCCACAGGTAGGGGGCTACACCTTC. As protein: CASSSPPQVGGYTF.

The chain uses TRBV5-4 and TRBJ1-6; 7 nucleotides agree with TRBD1. This CDR3 is 16 amino acids long. CDR1 is SGHNT and CDR2 is YYREEE in the germline V gene (reference sequence). V lost 4 bases, J lost 5 bases, and 9 bases stayed unmatched. The DNA for the CDR3 is TGTGCCAGCAGCCGCCTGACAGGGAAAAATAATTCACCCCTCCACTTT. Protein sequence: CASSRLTGKNNSPLHF.

The chain is built from TRBV28 and TRBJ2-5; tentative D call: TRBD1 (7 bases). The CDR3 is 16 amino acids. Trimming cost V 5 bases and J 4 bases, with 20 bases left between them. Looked up from germline, CDR1 is MDHEN and CDR2 is SYDVKM. Written as DNA, the CDR3 is TGTGCCAGCAGTGGCCCCCGTAGACAGGGAGGAGAGACCCAGTACTTC. Translated, it gives CASSGPRRQGGETQYF.

This clone was picked up a small number of times. This rearrangement joins TRBV5-1 to TRBJ2-3, with D perhaps matching TRBD2 (6 bases). This CDR3 comprises 14 residues. CDR1 and CDR2 from the germline V gene are SGHRS and YFSETQ. Trimming removed 4 bases at V and 2 bases at J, with 11 bases between. In nucleotides, the CDR3 is TGCGCCAGCAGCCCGGGACTGTACACAGATACGCAGTATTTT. This gives the protein CASSPGLYTDTQYF.

The chain carries TRBV5-1 and TRBJ2-5; D is uncertain. Germline V CDR1 and CDR2: SGHRS, YFSETQ. This CDR3 is built from 14 residues. V was clipped by 0 bases and J by 3 bases, with 9 bases between them. Written as DNA, the CDR3 is TGCGCCAGCAGCTTGGATCCAGGCAAAGAGACCCAGTACTTC. Translation gives CASSLDPGKETQYF.

This rearrangement joins TRBV29-1 to TRBJ2-1; 9 bases are a match to TRBD1. This CDR3 has 15 amino acids. The V gene's germline CDR1 is SQVTM and CDR2 ANQGSEA. With V trimmed by 6 bases and J by 6 bases, 12 bases remained unmatched. The CDR3 loop is CSVGSPGQGCNEQFF. The CDR3 DNA is TGCAGCGTCGGAAGTCCGGGACAGGGCTGCAATGAGCAGTTCTTC.

The rearrangement uses TRBV6-6 and TRBJ1-1, with D tentatively TRBD1 (6 bases). The V and J ends lost 5 bases and 5 bases respectively, with 12 bases between them. The germline gives CDR1 MNHNY, CDR2 SVGAGI (reference sequence). This CDR3 contains 13 residues. Here the CDR3 reads CASSKIGGTEAFF. The CDR3 bases are TGTGCCAGCAGTAAGATAGGGGGTACTGAAGCTTTCTTT.

V usage is TRBV9 and J usage is TRBJ2-7, with D uncertain. Germline CDR1 reads SGDLS; CDR2 reads YYNGEE. Trimming took off 0 bases at V and 3 bases at J, with 22 bases between the two ends. The CDR3 length is 18 residues. The DNA of the CDR3 is TGTGCCAGCAGCGTAGAGCCGTGGGTGGTACCCAGGATCTACGAGCAGTACTTC. As protein: CASSVEPWVVPRIYEQYF. Filled out from reference TRBV9 and TRBJ2-7, the complete variable domain reads DSGVTQTPKHLITATGQRVTLRCSPRSGDLSVYWYQQSLDQGLQFLIQYYNGEERAKGNILERFSAQQFPDLHSELNLSSLELGDSALYFCASSVEPWVVPRIYEQYFGPGTRLTVT.

The chain has TRBV6-5 and TRBJ1-2; 12 bases match TRBD1. Germline V lookup: CDR1 MNHEY, CDR2 SVGAGI. The CDR3 is made up of 15 amino acids. V lost 1 base, J lost 8 bases, and 5 bases stayed unmatched. CDR3 protein: CASSYLGTGGGGYTF. The CDR3 nucleotides read TGTGCCAGCAGTTACTTAGGGACAGGGGGCGGGGGCTACACCTTC.

This clone has just a few counts. This rearrangement joins TRBV12-2 to TRBJ2-3; the tabulated D call, TRBD2, remains unverified against the DNA. TRBV12-2 counts as a pseudogene. The CDR3 extends over 14 amino acids. CDR3 coding DNA: TGTGCAAGTCGCTTTAACGGGAGGGCCGGTACGCAGTATTTT. Translation gives CASRFNGRAGTQYF.